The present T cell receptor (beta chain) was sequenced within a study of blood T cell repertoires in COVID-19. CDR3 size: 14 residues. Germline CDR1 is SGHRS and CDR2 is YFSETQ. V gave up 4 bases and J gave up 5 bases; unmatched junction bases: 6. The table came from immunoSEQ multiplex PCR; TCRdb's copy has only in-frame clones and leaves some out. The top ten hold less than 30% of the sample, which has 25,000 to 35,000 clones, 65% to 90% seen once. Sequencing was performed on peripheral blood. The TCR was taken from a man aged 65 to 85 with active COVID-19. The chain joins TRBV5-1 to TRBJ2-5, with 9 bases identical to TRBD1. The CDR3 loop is CASSLTGGRETQYF. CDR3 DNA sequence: TGCGCCAGCAGCCTGACAGGGGGTAGGGAGACCCAGTACTTC.